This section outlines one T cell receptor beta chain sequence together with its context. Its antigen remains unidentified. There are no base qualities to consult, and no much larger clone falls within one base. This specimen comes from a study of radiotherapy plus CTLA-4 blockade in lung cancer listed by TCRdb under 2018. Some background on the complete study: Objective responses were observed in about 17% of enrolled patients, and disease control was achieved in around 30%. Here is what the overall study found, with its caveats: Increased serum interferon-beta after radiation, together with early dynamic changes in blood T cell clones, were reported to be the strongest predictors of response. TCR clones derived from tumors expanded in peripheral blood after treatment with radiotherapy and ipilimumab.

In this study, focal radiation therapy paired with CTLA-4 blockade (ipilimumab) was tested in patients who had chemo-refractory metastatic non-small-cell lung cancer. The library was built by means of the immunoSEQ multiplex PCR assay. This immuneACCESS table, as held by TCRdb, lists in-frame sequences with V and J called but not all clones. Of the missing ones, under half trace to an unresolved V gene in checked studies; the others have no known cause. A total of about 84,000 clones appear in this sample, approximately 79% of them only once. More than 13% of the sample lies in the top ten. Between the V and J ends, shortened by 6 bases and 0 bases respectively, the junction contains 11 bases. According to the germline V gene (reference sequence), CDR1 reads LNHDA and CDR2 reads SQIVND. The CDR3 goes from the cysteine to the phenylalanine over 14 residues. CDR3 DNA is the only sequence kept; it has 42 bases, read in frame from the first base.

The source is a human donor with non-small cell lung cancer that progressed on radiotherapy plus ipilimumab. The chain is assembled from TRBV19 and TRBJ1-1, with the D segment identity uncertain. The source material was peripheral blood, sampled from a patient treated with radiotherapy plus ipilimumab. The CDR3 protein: CASRLTAMNTEAFF. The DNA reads TGTGCCAGTAGGCTAACAGCCATGAACACTGAAGCTTTCTTT.